These T cell receptor beta chains were read from a single sample in a study of T cell responses to AZD1222 COVID-19 vaccine. Method: immunoSEQ multiplex PCR; TCRdb's copy keeps in-frame clones and lacks some. The table has some 130,000 clones, about nine tenths seen once. Sequencing was performed on peripheral blood, taken on day 0 of AZD1222 vaccination. The receptors were gathered from an adult in good health. The CDR3 runs from the conserved cysteine through the conserved F or W.

v_call: TRBV4-1
j_call: TRBJ2-7
cdr3_aa: CASSQTTGSYEQYF

v_call: TRBV3-1/TRBV3-2
j_call: TRBJ2-4
cdr3_aa: CASSQDRGGLKSAKNIQYF

v_call: TRBV5-1
j_call: TRBJ2-2
cdr3_aa: CASSSPDVPDTGELFF

v_call: TRBV3-1/TRBV3-2
j_call: TRBJ2-5
cdr3_aa: CASSQDLGGETQYF

v_call: TRBV5-1
j_call: TRBJ2-7
cdr3_aa: CASSLERGASYEQYF

v_call: TRBV28
j_call: TRBJ2-5
cdr3_aa: CASSHQGVGSETQYF

v_call: TRBV2
j_call: TRBJ2-7
cdr3_aa: CASRRDRGPYEQYF

v_call: TRBV5-1
j_call: TRBJ2-1
cdr3_aa: CASSLGLLWAGTAYNEQFF

v_call: TRBV7-9
j_call: TRBJ1-4
cdr3_aa: CASSGYGGSGEKLFF

v_call: TRBV5-1
j_call: TRBJ2-1
cdr3_aa: CASSLGQGSSSYNEQFF

v_call: TRBV5-4
j_call: TRBJ2-3
cdr3_aa: CASSDDKGLAFGTQYF